At least ten counts were recorded for the clone carrying this T cell receptor (beta chain). Unique molecular identifiers were incorporated when the TCRbeta library was constructed. One entry per CDR3 protein, called by TCRdb with MiXCR from the PCR reads. The table has almost 500,000 distinct CDR3 sequences, around 13% seen once; the top ten hold around 6%. The data are from a study of T-cell reconstitution after alpha-beta-depleted transplantation in children. Germline CDR1 MNHEY, CDR2 SMNVEV (reference sequence). V was shortened by 5 bases and J by 1 base, with 11 bases between the two germline ends. This CDR3 is built from 14 residues.

The sequence came from a human donor who donated a stem cell graft to a child with combined immunodeficiency. The chain employs TRBV27 and TRBJ2-5; perhaps TRBD1 as D (6 bases). This specimen consisted of PBMCs from the stem cell graft donor, obtained from the stem cell graft. CDR3 nucleotide sequence: TGTGCCAGCAGTATCGGACAGCCCCAAGAGACCCAGTACTTC. Protein: CASSIGQPQETQYF.